This entry features one T cell receptor beta chain sequence. Antigen unknown. One entry per CDR3 protein, called by TCRdb with MiXCR from the 5' RACE reads. The profile shows 450,000 to 550,000 distinct CDR3 sequences, roughly a fifth of them singletons. The germline V and J ends were trimmed by 1 base and 3 bases, with 10 bases remaining between them. CDR3 length: 14 residues. CDR1 is SGHVS and CDR2 is FQNEAQ in the germline V gene. This record comes from a study of T cells after yellow fever vaccination. The study, taken as a whole, reports: Clones that expanded after primary vaccination mostly reappeared after the booster (around 96% CD4, approximately 85% CD8).

This chain links TRBV7-8 with TRBJ2-7, with D tentatively TRBD1 or TRBD2 (5 bases each). The TCR sequence derives from a man in his late teens or twenties who received the YFV17D yellow fever vaccine. The sequencing here drew on PBMCs, taken 21 days after the first yellow fever vaccination. The CDR3 sequence is CASSLGWGFYEQYF. DNA for the CDR3: TGTGCCAGCAGCTTAGGTTGGGGGTTCTACGAGCAGTACTTC.